This T cell receptor beta chain was identified in a study of OX40 agonist ivuxolimab in advanced cancers. Study background: The patients received ivuxolimab by intravenous route every 2 weeks at 0.01 to 10 mg/kg. Of mixed ages from about 20 to 90 and averaging about 60 years, the group was around 78% male. Study observations and caveats: Antigen targets of the expanded peripheral T cells went undetermined.

Worth noting for this clone: The antigen remains undetermined.

The data were produced by immunoSEQ multiplex PCR, yet TCRdb's version contains in-frame clones alone and is incomplete. The sample contains around 20,000 clones, approximately 80% of which appear only once. The CDR3 is 16 residues long. The germline V gene has CDR1 MRHNA and CDR2 SNTAGT. Trimming cost V 5 bases and J 0 bases; bases outside gene matches: 6. The specimen was CD4+ or CD8+ T cells sorted from blood, collected in a trial of the OX40 agonist ivuxolimab. The chain recombines TRBV6-4 with TRBJ2-1; TRBD2 matches at 8 bases. The clonotype originates from an adult with an advanced solid tumor such as melanoma, head and neck, liver or kidney cancer. The CDR3 DNA reads as TGTGCCAGCAGTCTACTAGCGGAAAGCTCCTACAATGAGCAGTTCTTC. Protein: CASSLLAESSYNEQFF.